This entry is about one T cell receptor beta chain. Antigen: not known. These data are taken from a study of shared clonotypes between healthy human individuals. About the research overall: A couple of female and a few male donors aged 18 to 49 were enrolled.

This CDR3 comprises 14 residues. V dropped 6 bases and J dropped 5; count of bases not matched to a gene: 7. Per germline, CDR1 SGHRS and CDR2 YFSETQ. Using immunoSEQ multiplex PCR, the repertoire was profiled, and TCRdb retains in-frame clones only, with some absent. The table has 400,000 to 600,000 clones, 90% to 97% seen once. General observations from the study: Rarefaction gave evidence that sorted-subset sequencing remained incomplete despite large depth. Relative to memory subsets, naive subsets generally showed larger estimated richness. It was the non-shared clonotypes that had lower generation probabilities than clonotypes shared by all four donors.

The clonotype originates from a woman aged 30 to 39 in good health. The J gene is TRBJ2-1, the V gene TRBV5-1; the match to TRBD2 covers 8 bases. Sequenced material: naive CD4+ T cells sorted from blood. The subset was: CD45RA+ positively selected. As DNA, the CDR3 is TGCGCCAGCAAGGGACTAGGGAGAAACAATGAGCAGTTCTTC. Translation gives CASKGLGRNNEQFF.